This record concerns one TCR beta chain sequence. Its matching antigen is unknown. It may be a read error: a sequence one base away is much more abundant. The source of the sample is a study of blood T cells in healthy people across ages. For the study at large: Template-switching capture recovered about one barcoded beta molecule per two T cells. Study-wide findings and caveats: Aged donors had fewer naive CD4+ cells and lower diversity than long-lived donors. Correlation between TCR beta diversity and naive T cell percentage was strong.

Each donor's blood draw was roughly 10 milliliters of peripheral blood. Together with a sample-barcoded 5' primer, a J-beta primer mix was included in a second PCR lasting roughly 6 to 12 cycles. MiXCR was run by TCRdb on the 5' RACE reads, yielding one entry per CDR3 protein. The sample lists about 640,000 distinct CDR3 sequences; over 40% were seen once. Between the trimmed V and J ends, which lost 1 base and 11 bases, there was a span of 14 bases. The germline V gene encodes CDR1 LGHNA and CDR2 YSLEER. CDR3 length: 13 amino acids. The rearrangement links TRBV4-3 to TRBJ2-5, with no clear D. This TCR derives from a man aged 80 or over in good health. The sample comprised blood. The CDR3 region is CASSQVAPAEQYF. CDR3 DNA sequence: TGCGCCAGCAGCCAAGTTGCGCCGGCAGAGCAGTACTTC.